The clone carrying this T cell receptor beta chain has a count of ten or more. Its target is not known. The CDR3 has 15 residues. With V trimmed by 3 bases and J by 6 bases, 6 bases remained unmatched. Germline V CDR1 and CDR2: SGHDT, YYEEEE. This specimen comes from a study of T cells after yellow fever vaccination. Regarding the study as a whole: Within FACS-sorted repertoires, abundant clonotypes contaminating from the bulk population could be present.

In TCRdb, the 5' RACE reads were re-called with MiXCR into one record per CDR3 protein. The top ten hold approximately 3.5% of the sample, which has about 260,000 distinct CDR3 sequences, roughly 4.8% seen once. The chain is built from TRBV5-6 and TRBJ2-6; 7 bases align to TRBD2. Specimen: CD4+ T cells sorted from PBMCs, collected on the day of the yellow fever booster vaccination. The receptor was derived from a man aged 18 to 29 who received the YFV17D yellow fever vaccine. CDR3 in DNA: TGTGCCAGCAGCTGGGAGGGACTCCTGGCCAACGTCCTGACTTTC. Residues: CASSWEGLLANVLTF.